The present entry profiles one T cell receptor (beta chain) with its context. Its target is not known. Produced via immunoSEQ multiplex PCR; TCRdb's table is partial and in-frame only. This sample has roughly 2.1 million clones, with 93% found just once. These data are taken from a study of shared clonotypes between healthy human individuals. Findings and limits, study-wide: Shared clonotypes: roughly 4.7% naive CD4, roughly 3.8% naive CD8, under 2.5% memory CD4, approximately 0.37% memory CD8.

Terminally differentiated effector memory CD45RA+ cells were excluded by CCR7 positive selection of CD45RO-negative cells. In germline, CDR1 is SGHAT, CDR2 FQNNGV. The CDR3 covers 14 residues. Trimming removed 5 bases at V and 5 bases at J, with 15 bases between. The rearrangement uses TRBV11-2 and TRBJ1-1; D may be TRBD1 (5 bases). This clonotype was obtained from a man between 18 and 35 years old in good health. Some clones in this sample may be carry-over from other donors' samples. Input material: naive CD8+ T cells from PBMCs. CDR3: CASSPMGGETEAFF. The CDR3 region has the DNA TGTGCCAGCAGCCCCATGGGGGGGGAGACTGAAGCTTTCTTT. Complete variable domain (other parts from reference TRBV11-2 and TRBJ1-1): EAGVAQSPRYKIIEKRQSVAFWCNPISGHATLYWYQQILGQGPKLLIQFQNNGVVDDSQLPKDRFSAERLKGVDSTLKIQPAKLEDSAVYLCASSPMGGETEAFFGQGTRLTVV.